The 14 T cell receptor beta chains presented below share a single source sample, sequenced in a study of blood T cell repertoires in COVID-19. Data came from immunoSEQ multiplex PCR; TCRdb stores just in-frame clones and leaves some out. The sample includes over 200,000 clones, 70% to 90% of them seen just once. Sequencing was performed on PBMCs or T cells enriched from blood (not recorded which). The receptors stem from a man in his thirties or forties who had recovered from COVID-19.

This chain connects TRBV5-1 to TRBJ1-3; D gene ambiguous. Between the trimmed V and J ends, which lost 0 bases and 2 bases, there was a span of 12 bases. Germline V gene data show CDR1 as SGHRS and CDR2 as YFSETQ. The CDR3 totals 16 residues. The CDR3: CASSLAETEPGNTIYF. The CDR3 DNA is TGCGCCAGCAGCTTGGCCGAAACAGAACCTGGAAACACCATATATTTT.

The chain combines TRBV19 with TRBJ2-7, with TRBD2 identical over 8 bases. Looked up from germline, CDR1 is LNHDA and CDR2 is SQIVND (reference sequence). Unmatched junction bases numbered 9, after V lost 8 bases and J lost 3 bases. The CDR3 is 14 residues long. The CDR3 loop is CASQGQRGIYEQYF. DNA of the CDR3: TGTGCCAGTCAGGGCCAGCGGGGGATCTACGAGCAGTACTTC. Together with reference TRBV19 and TRBJ2-7, the CDR3 gives the full variable domain: DGGITQSPKYLFRKEGQNVTLSCEQNLNHDAMYWYRQDPGQGLRLIYYSQIVNDFQKGDIAEGYSVSREKKESFPLTVTSAQKNPTAFYLCASQGQRGIYEQYFGPGTRLTVT.

This chain uses TRBV15 with TRBJ2-7; 9 nucleotides line up with TRBD2. From germline, CDR1 is LNHNV and CDR2 YYDKDF (reference sequence). The trim removed 0 bases at V and 1 base at J, leaving 10 bases unmatched. This CDR3 is built from 18 residues. The CDR3 coding sequence is TGTGCCACCAGCAGAGAAAGCTTAGCGGGAGTGCTTTCCTACGAGCAGTACTTC. Translation gives CATSRESLAGVLSYEQYF.

The chain couples TRBV5-1 to TRBJ2-1, with TRBD1 identical over 7 bases. V lost 4 bases, J lost 5 bases, and 3 bases stayed unmatched. CDR1 is SGHRS and CDR2 is YFSETQ in the germline V gene. The CDR3 runs 13 residues. Written as DNA, the CDR3 is TGCGCCAGCAGCCGGGACAGAAACAATGAGCAGTTCTTC. This sequence encodes CASSRDRNNEQFF.

This chain joins TRBV19 and TRBJ1-1; D is ambiguous. CDR1 and CDR2 from the germline V gene are LNHDA and SQIVND (reference sequence). V dropped 8 bases and J dropped 1 base, with 11 bases sitting between them. This CDR3 contains 13 residues. The CDR3 sequence is CASEDLTNTEAFF. The CDR3 DNA reads TGTGCCAGTGAGGATCTGACGAACACTGAAGCTTTCTTT.

V gene TRBV10-3 combines with J gene TRBJ1-1; D not resolved. The CDR3 is 12 residues long. V was pared by 8 bases and J by 3 bases, with 10 bases between. Germline V gene sequence: CDR1 ENHRY, CDR2 SYGVKD. The CDR3 region has the DNA TGTGCCATCTCGAGGAGCGACACTGAAGCTTTCTTT. Its translation: CAISRSDTEAFF.

The rearrangement uses TRBV27 and TRBJ2-1, with TRBD2 matching over 12 bases. This CDR3 is built from 15 residues. V lost 6 bases, J lost 7 bases, and 7 bases stayed unmatched. The germline CDR1 and CDR2 sequences are MNHEY and SMNVEV (reference sequence). CDR3 DNA sequence: TGTGCCAGCAGCGGACTAGCGGGGAATTGGAATGAGCAGTTCTTC. The encoded protein is CASSGLAGNWNEQFF.

As concerns this clone: The identical CDR3 is also encoded by other nucleotide sequences in the sample. The gene calls are TRBV18 and TRBJ1-4; 9 positions match TRBD1. V dropped 5 bases and J dropped 5; count of bases not matched to a gene: 3. Per the germline V gene, CDR1 is KGHSH and CDR2 is LQKENI. The CDR3 has 14 residues. The CDR3 here is CASSSGTGNEKLFF. The CDR3 nucleotides read TGTGCCAGCTCATCCGGGACAGGGAATGAAAAACTGTTTTTT.

V usage is TRBV18 and J usage is TRBJ1-5; D remains ambiguous. The germline CDR1 and CDR2 sequences are KGHSH and LQKENI. The V and J ends lost 2 bases and 5 bases respectively, with 7 bases between them. The CDR3 sequence is 13 residues long. The CDR3 region is CASSPFGDQPQHF. The CDR3 bases are TGTGCCAGCTCACCATTCGGAGATCAGCCCCAGCATTTT.

This clone was observed a handful of times. The J gene is TRBJ2-2, the V gene TRBV30; tentative D call: TRBD2 (6 bases). Germline CDR1 reads GTSNPN; CDR2 reads SVGIG (reference sequence). V lost 2 bases and J lost 0, with 10 bases in between. This CDR3 is 15 amino acids long. CDR3 DNA: TGTGCCTGGAGTAGGGGCGGGGCGAACACCGGGGAGCTGTTTTTT. It specifies CAWSRGGANTGELFF.

This clone showed up just a few times. The chain uses TRBV4-1 and TRBJ2-1; a weak D match, TRBD1 (5 bases). Trimming cost V 2 bases and J 5 bases, with 16 bases left between them. Germline V gene sequence: CDR1 MGHRA, CDR2 YSYEKL. This CDR3 has 16 residues. The CDR3 reads CASSQLNLVGDNEQFF. DNA for the CDR3: TGCGCCAGCAGCCAATTGAATTTAGTAGGGGACAATGAGCAGTTCTTC.

V is TRBV18 and J is TRBJ2-1, with 16 bases matching TRBD2. J lost 9 bases, V lost 4 bases, and 6 bases had no gene match. The germline gives CDR1 KGHSH, CDR2 LQKENI. The CDR3 has 16 residues. CDR3 coding DNA: TGTGCCAGCTCACTTGGGACTAGCGGGAGGGCCTCTGAGCAGTTCTTC. It codes for CASSLGTSGRASEQFF.

This chain joins TRBV19 and TRBJ2-6; 8 nucleotides line up with TRBD1. The CDR3 is made up of 19 amino acids. Trimming at V came to 3 bases and at J to 2 bases, leaving 12 bases not matched to a gene. From germline, CDR1 is LNHDA and CDR2 SQIVND (reference sequence). The CDR3 loop reads CASSMNAAGGAAGANVLTF. DNA of the CDR3: TGTGCCAGTAGTATGAACGCGGCAGGGGGCGCGGCTGGGGCCAACGTCCTGACTTTC.

This clone has only one observation. This sequence joins TRBV3-1 (or the pseudogene TRBV3-2) and TRBJ1-4, with TRBD1 matching 10 bases. The CDR3 runs to 16 residues. Germline values: CDR1 LGHDT, CDR2 YNNKEL (reference sequence). Trimming took 0 bases from V and 7 from J; bases not matched to a gene: 5. The CDR3 spells CASSQERDRGGEKLFF. CDR3 in DNA: TGTGCCAGCAGCCAAGAGAGGGACAGGGGAGGTGAAAAACTGTTTTTT.